The sequence of this TCR beta chain was determined in a study of OX40 agonist ivuxolimab in advanced cancers. The CDR3 loop spans 13 amino acids. Germline V CDR1 and CDR2: SQVTM, ANQGSEA. The trim removed 8 bases at V and 4 bases at J, leaving 10 bases unmatched. TCRdb's table, derived via immunoSEQ multiplex PCR, lists solely in-frame clones and lacks some. The sample yields 15,000 to 20,000 clones, under 85% seen once. The J gene is TRBJ1-1, the V gene TRBV29-1; 7 nucleotides match TRBD1. The clonotype comes from an adult with an advanced solid tumor such as melanoma, head and neck, liver or kidney cancer. Here the sequenced sample was CD4+ or CD8+ T cells sorted from blood, taken in a trial of the OX40 agonist ivuxolimab. The CDR3 loop is CSLRTGESTEAFF. CDR3 DNA sequence: TGCAGCTTAAGAACAGGGGAATCCACTGAAGCTTTCTTT.